This is a list of T cell receptor beta chains from one sample in a study of CD8 T cells in Susac syndrome. Each CDR3 protein is one row after TCRdb ran MiXCR on the immunoSEQ multiplex PCR reads. The table lists 90,000 to 150,000 distinct CDR3 sequences, 80% to 95% of them singletons. The sequencing input was CD4+ T cells from PBMCs. These receptors came from a human donor in good health. Both conserved end residues are part of each CDR3. The D gene is left open where the match is weak. Size values are once, few and many counts, or a class for expanded clones, and some rows have none.

D gene: TRBD1; clone size: once; J gene: TRBJ1-1; V gene: TRBV11-2; CDR3 DNA: TGTGCCAGCAGCGCGGCGGGACAGCGGGCCGAAGCTTTCTTT; CDR3 protein: CASSAAGQRAEAFF
D gene: TRBD2; clone size: NA; J gene: TRBJ2-5; V gene: TRBV7-2; CDR3 DNA: TGTGCCAGCAGGGCGGGGCGATTTAGCGGGACCGAGGGTGAGACCCAGTACTTC; CDR3 protein: CASRAGRFSGTEGETQYF
D gene: TRBD1; clone size: NA; J gene: TRBJ1-2; V gene: TRBV20-1; CDR3 DNA: TGCAGTGCTAGAGATGACAGGGTGGGCTATGGCTACACCTTC; CDR3 protein: CSARDDRVGYGYTF
D gene: TRBD1; clone size: NA; J gene: TRBJ1-1; V gene: TRBV28; CDR3 DNA: TGTGCCAGCAGTGGGACAGGGAAGAGGAACACTGAAGCTTTCTTT; CDR3 protein: CASSGTGKRNTEAFF
D gene: NA; clone size: NA; J gene: TRBJ1-1; V gene: TRBV7-9; CDR3 DNA: TGTGCCAGCTCCGAGACAGAACCGACTGAAGCTTTCTTT; CDR3 protein: CASSETEPTEAFF
D gene: NA; clone size: NA; J gene: TRBJ1-5; V gene: TRBV25-1; CDR3 DNA: TGTGCCAGCAGTGAAGCAGGGGTGTCTCAGCCCCAGCATTTT; CDR3 protein: CASSEAGVSQPQHF
D gene: TRBD1; clone size: few; J gene: TRBJ2-7; V gene: TRBV2; CDR3 DNA: TGTGCCAGCAGTGATCCATCCTTTTCCGACAGGGGCTACGAGCAGTACTTC; CDR3 protein: CASSDPSFSDRGYEQYF
D gene: TRBD2; clone size: NA; J gene: TRBJ2-1; V gene: TRBV6-5; CDR3 DNA: TGTGCCAGCAGTTACGGGGACTACGACAATGAGCAGTTCTTC; CDR3 protein: CASSYGDYDNEQFF
D gene: NA; clone size: NA; J gene: TRBJ1-2; V gene: TRBV18; CDR3 DNA: TGTGCCAGCTCACCCTCTACAGGGAACGTAAGAGGGGGCTACACCTTC; CDR3 protein: CASSPSTGNVRGGYTF
D gene: TRBD2; clone size: NA; J gene: TRBJ2-1; V gene: TRBV5-4; CDR3 DNA: TGTGCCAGCAGCTTGGATAGCGGGCCTGGGGCCAATGAGCAGTTCTTC; CDR3 protein: CASSLDSGPGANEQFF
D gene: NA; clone size: NA; J gene: TRBJ1-2; V gene: TRBV29-1; CDR3 DNA: TGCAGCGTTGACGAAGACAGCAGTACCTATGGCTACACCTTC; CDR3 protein: CSVDEDSSTYGYTF
D gene: NA; clone size: NA; J gene: TRBJ2-1; V gene: TRBV19; CDR3 DNA: TGTGCCAGTAGTCCCGGTGCCGTCAACAATGAGCAGTTCTTC; CDR3 protein: CASSPGAVNNEQFF
D gene: TRBD1; clone size: NA; J gene: TRBJ2-7; V gene: TRBV20-1; CDR3 DNA: TGCAGTGCTAGGGGAGGACAGGGAGGATCTTACGAGCAGTACTTC; CDR3 protein: CSARGGQGGSYEQYF
D gene: NA; clone size: once; J gene: TRBJ1-1; V gene: TRBV28; CDR3 DNA: TGTGCCAGCAGTCCCCCCAGGGCGAGGAGCACTGAAGCTTTCTTT; CDR3 protein: CASSPPRARSTEAFF
D gene: NA; clone size: NA; J gene: TRBJ1-1; V gene: TRBV7-9; CDR3 DNA: TGTGCCAGCAGCGACACCCGTTGGGGTGACACTGAAGCTTTCTTT; CDR3 protein: CASSDTRWGDTEAFF
D gene: NA; clone size: few; J gene: TRBJ2-7; V gene: TRBV27; CDR3 DNA: TGTGCCAGCAGTTTATCGGGGATAGCGGTCTACGAGCAGTACTTC; CDR3 protein: CASSLSGIAVYEQYF
D gene: TRBD1; clone size: NA; J gene: TRBJ2-3; V gene: TRBV5-1; CDR3 DNA: TGCGCCAGCAGCTTCGTGACAGGGGGGACAGATACGCAGTATTTT; CDR3 protein: CASSFVTGGTDTQYF
D gene: NA; clone size: NA; J gene: TRBJ2-3; V gene: TRBV11-2; CDR3 DNA: TGTGCCAGCAGCCTCCTGCCTTGGGAACAGGGTTTTACTAGCACAGATACGCAGTATTTT; CDR3 protein: CASSLLPWEQGFTSTDTQYF
D gene: TRBD1; clone size: NA; J gene: TRBJ2-2; V gene: TRBV5-1; CDR3 DNA: TGCGCCAGCAGCCTCCGGACAGGGACGAACACCGGGGAGCTGTTTTTT; CDR3 protein: CASSLRTGTNTGELFF
D gene: NA; clone size: NA; J gene: TRBJ2-4; V gene: TRBV6-1; CDR3 DNA: TGTGCCAGCAGGTCTGAGATTCAGTACTTC; CDR3 protein: CASRSEIQYF
D gene: NA; clone size: NA; J gene: TRBJ2-2; V gene: TRBV6-2/TRBV6-3; CDR3 DNA: TGTGCCAGCAGCAGTCCGAGAGGGTTCACCGGGGAGCTGTTTTTT; CDR3 protein: CASSSPRGFTGELFF
D gene: NA; clone size: NA; J gene: TRBJ2-5; V gene: TRBV19; CDR3 DNA: TGTGCCAGTAGAAAAGTGGGGGCCGGAAAAGAGACCCAGTACTTC; CDR3 protein: CASRKVGAGKETQYF
D gene: NA; clone size: NA; J gene: TRBJ2-3; V gene: TRBV7-8; CDR3 DNA: TGTGCCAGCAGCTTCGATAACGGGGTGGGCACAGATACGCAGTATTTT; CDR3 protein: CASSFDNGVGTDTQYF
D gene: NA; clone size: NA; J gene: TRBJ1-1; V gene: TRBV3-1; CDR3 DNA: TGTGCCAGCAGCCAAGAGGAGGACACTGAAGCTTTCTTT; CDR3 protein: CASSQEEDTEAFF
D gene: NA; clone size: few; J gene: TRBJ2-7; V gene: TRBV11-2; CDR3 DNA: TGTGCCAGCAGCATAAACAGCGGCGTGTACGAGCAGTACTTC; CDR3 protein: CASSINSGVYEQYF
D gene: NA; clone size: NA; J gene: TRBJ2-2; V gene: TRBV20-1; CDR3 DNA: TGCAGTGCTAGAGGTGGATACACCGGGGAGCTGTTTTTT; CDR3 protein: CSARGGYTGELFF
D gene: NA; clone size: NA; J gene: TRBJ1-1; V gene: TRBV6-6; CDR3 DNA: TGTGCCAGCAGTTATTCAGGGTCCTCCGGCACTGAAGCTTTCTTT; CDR3 protein: CASSYSGSSGTEAFF
D gene: NA; clone size: few; J gene: TRBJ1-2; V gene: TRBV20-1; CDR3 DNA: TGCAGTGCTCGGGGGGATGGCTACACCTTC; CDR3 protein: CSARGDGYTF
D gene: TRBD1; clone size: NA; J gene: TRBJ2-5; V gene: TRBV7-2; CDR3 DNA: TGTGCCAGCAGCTCCCAGGGGGCTGTCCAGTACTTC; CDR3 protein: CASSSQGAVQYF
D gene: NA; clone size: NA; J gene: TRBJ2-1; V gene: TRBV9; CDR3 DNA: TGTGCCAGCTCGAGGGGGTCAAGGGGAATTGATTTGAGGGATGAGCAGTTCTTC; CDR3 protein: CASSRGSRGIDLRDEQFF
D gene: TRBD2; clone size: NA; J gene: TRBJ2-5; V gene: TRBV14; CDR3 DNA: TGTGCCAGCAGCCAAGTCGGGAGGGCCTCGCGGGAGACCCAGTACTTC; CDR3 protein: CASSQVGRASRETQYF
D gene: NA; clone size: NA; J gene: TRBJ1-1; V gene: TRBV15; CDR3 DNA: TGTGCCACCAGCAGAGACGCCTCTGGGGTGGGGACTGAAGCTTTCTTT; CDR3 protein: CATSRDASGVGTEAFF
D gene: NA; clone size: NA; J gene: TRBJ1-6; V gene: TRBV3-1; CDR3 DNA: TGTGCCAGCAGCCAATTCTCGGGGGGATCAAGATCACCCCTCCACTTT; CDR3 protein: CASSQFSGGSRSPLHF